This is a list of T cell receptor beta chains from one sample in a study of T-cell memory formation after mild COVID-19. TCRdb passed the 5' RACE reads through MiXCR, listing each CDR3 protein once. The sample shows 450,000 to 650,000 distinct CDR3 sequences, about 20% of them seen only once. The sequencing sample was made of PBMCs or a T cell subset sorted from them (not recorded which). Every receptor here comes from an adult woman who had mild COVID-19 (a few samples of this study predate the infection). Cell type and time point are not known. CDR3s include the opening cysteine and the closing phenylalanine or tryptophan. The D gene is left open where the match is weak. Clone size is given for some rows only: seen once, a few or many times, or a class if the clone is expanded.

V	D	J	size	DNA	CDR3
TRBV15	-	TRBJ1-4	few	TGTGCCACCAGCAGAGGGGGAGCGGCTGAAAAACTGTTTTTT	CATSRGGAAEKLFF
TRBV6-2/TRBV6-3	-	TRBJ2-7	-	TGTGCCAGCAGTCTAGAGACGTACTACGAGCAGTACTTC	CASSLETYYEQYF
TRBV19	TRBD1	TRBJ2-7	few	TGTGCCAGTAGTATGGGACAGGGACCTTCCTACGAGCAGTACTTC	CASSMGQGPSYEQYF
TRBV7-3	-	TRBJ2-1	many	TGTGCCAGCAGCTTATTCGCCACCGCTAACAGGGTCGTTGAGCAGTTCTTC	CASSLFATANRVVEQFF
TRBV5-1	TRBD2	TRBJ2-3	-	TGCGCCAGCAGCTTGGCCCTTCGGGGGGATACAGATACGCAGTATTTT	CASSLALRGDTDTQYF
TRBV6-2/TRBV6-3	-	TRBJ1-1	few	TGTGCCAGCAGTTACTACGGGGGTGAAGCTTTCTTT	CASSYYGGEAFF
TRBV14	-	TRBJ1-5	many	TGTGCCAGCAGCCAAGCCCCCCACCAGCCCCAGCATTTT	CASSQAPHQPQHF
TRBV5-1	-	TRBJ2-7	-	TGCGCCAGCAGCTTGGATTCGGGGCGCGAGCAGTACTTC	CASSLDSGREQYF
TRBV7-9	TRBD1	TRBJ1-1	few	TGTGCCAGCAGCCCTCAGGGGGCTGAAGCTTTCTTT	CASSPQGAEAFF
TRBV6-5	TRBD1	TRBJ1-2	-	TGTGCCAGCAGCAGACAGGGGCGAGGATATGGCTACACCTTC	CASSRQGRGYGYTF
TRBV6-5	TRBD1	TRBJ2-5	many	TGTGCCAGTGGACAGGGTAAAGAGACCCAGTACTTC	CASGQGKETQYF
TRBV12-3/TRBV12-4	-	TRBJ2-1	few	TGTGCCAGCAGTCCCCTGAGGGGCCAGGAGTTCTTC	CASSPLRGQEFF
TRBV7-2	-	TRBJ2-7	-	TGTGCCAGCAGCTTAGGGCCGGGACTCCCGGTCTCCTACGAGCAGTACTTC	CASSLGPGLPVSYEQYF
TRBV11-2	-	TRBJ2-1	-	TGTGCCAGCAGCTTAGCTTTCCGCGAGCAGTTCTTC	CASSLAFREQFF
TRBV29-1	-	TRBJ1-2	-	TGCAGCGCCAAGGTTTGGGGGAGAGGCTATGGCTACACCTTC	CSAKVWGRGYGYTF
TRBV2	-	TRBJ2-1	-	TGTGCCAGCAGTGAAGGCCTTAACAATGAGCAGTTCTTC	CASSEGLNNEQFF
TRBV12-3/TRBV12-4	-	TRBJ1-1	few	TGTGCCAGCAGTGACGAGTTATTTTTGAACACTGAAGCTTTCTTT	CASSDELFLNTEAFF
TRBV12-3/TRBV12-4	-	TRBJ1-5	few	TGTGCCAGCCGTTATGGGGATCAGCCCCAGCATTTT	CASRYGDQPQHF
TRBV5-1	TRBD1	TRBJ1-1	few	TGCGCCAGCAGCGGGACAGGCGCGAACACTGAAGCTTTCTTT	CASSGTGANTEAFF
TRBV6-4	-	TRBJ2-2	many	TGTGCCAGCAGTGACAGGGAATGGAGCGGGGAGCTGTTTTTT	CASSDREWSGELFF
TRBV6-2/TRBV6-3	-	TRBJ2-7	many	TGTGCCAGCAGTTCCCAGGGATTCGACGAGCAGTACTTC	CASSSQGFDEQYF
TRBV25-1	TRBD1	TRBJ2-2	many	TGTGCCAGCAGTGACCAGGACAGGGGGGACACCGGGGAGCTGTTTTTT	CASSDQDRGDTGELFF
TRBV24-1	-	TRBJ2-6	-	TGTGCCACCAGTAGAGCCTATTCGGGGTCTGGGGCCAACGTCCTGACTTTC	CATSRAYSGSGANVLTF
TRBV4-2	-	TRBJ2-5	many	TGTGCCAGCAGCCAAAGGAAGATGGGCCAAGAGACCCAGTACTTC	CASSQRKMGQETQYF
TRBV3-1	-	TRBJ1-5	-	TGTGCCAGCAGCCAAGGTGGCGTTGCGGTACAGCCCCAGCATTTT	CASSQGGVAVQPQHF
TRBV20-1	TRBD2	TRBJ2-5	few	TGCAGTGCTAGGGTGACTAGCGGGAGGCCCGGGGGGGAGACCCAGTACTTC	CSARVTSGRPGGETQYF
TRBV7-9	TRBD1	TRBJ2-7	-	TGTGCCAGCAGCTTAGAGGGGGCCTGGGACGAGCAGTACTTC	CASSLEGAWDEQYF
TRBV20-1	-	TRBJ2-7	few	TGCAGTGTTAATAAGGCCACGTCCTACGAGCAGTACTTC	CSVNKATSYEQYF
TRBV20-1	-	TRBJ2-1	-	TGCAGTGCTAGATATGTGGTTCGCAATGAGCAGTTCTTC	CSARYVVRNEQFF
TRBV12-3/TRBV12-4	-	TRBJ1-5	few	TGTGCCAGCAGTCGGGATTATCAGCCCCAGCATTTT	CASSRDYQPQHF
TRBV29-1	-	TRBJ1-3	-	TGCAGCGTGGGAGCTGATGGAAACACCATATATTTT	CSVGADGNTIYF
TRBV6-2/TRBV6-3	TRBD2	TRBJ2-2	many	TGTGCCAGCAGACGTACTAGCGGTGTGAACACCGGGGAGCTGTTTTTT	CASRRTSGVNTGELFF
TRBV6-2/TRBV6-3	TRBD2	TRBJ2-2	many	TGTGCCAGCAGTTACTACGGACTAGCGGGAGGGCCGAGGGTTACCGGGGAGCTGTTTTTT	CASSYYGLAGGPRVTGELFF
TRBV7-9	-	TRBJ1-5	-	TGTGCCAGCAGCACTCAGACTGGGGCCCAGCATTTT	CASSTQTGAQHF
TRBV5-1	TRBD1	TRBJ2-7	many	TGCGCCAGCAGCTTGGGGACAGGGGGCGACGAGCAGTACTTC	CASSLGTGGDEQYF
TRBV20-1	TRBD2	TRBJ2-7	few	TGCAGTGCTACGGGACTAGCGGTGTTCGTCTACGAGCAGTACTTC	CSATGLAVFVYEQYF
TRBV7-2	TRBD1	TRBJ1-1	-	TGTGCCAGCAGCTGGACCAGGGGGACTGAAGCTTTCTTT	CASSWTRGTEAFF
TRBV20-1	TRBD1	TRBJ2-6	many	TGCAGTGCTAGGGGACCGGGACAGCACTCTGGGGCCAACGTCCTGACTTTC	CSARGPGQHSGANVLTF
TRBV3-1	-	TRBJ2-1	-	TGTGCCAGCAGCCTACGGATGGGGGAGCAGTTCTTC	CASSLRMGEQFF
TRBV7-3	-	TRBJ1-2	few	TGTGCCAGCAGCACCCCGGGACAACGCGATGGCTACACCTTC	CASSTPGQRDGYTF
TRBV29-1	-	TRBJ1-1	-	TGCAGCGCTGACCTCGAAATGAACACTGAAGCTTTCTTT	CSADLEMNTEAFF
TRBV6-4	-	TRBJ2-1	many	TGTGCCAGCAGTGCCGGTACTGGTTCCTACAATGAGCAGTTCTTC	CASSAGTGSYNEQFF
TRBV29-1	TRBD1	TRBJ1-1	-	TGCAGCGTTTCCACCAGAGAATGGGGGACAGACCCTCCTGAAGCTTTCTTT	CSVSTREWGTDPPEAFF
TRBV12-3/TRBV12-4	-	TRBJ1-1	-	TGTGCCAGCAGTTGGGGGGCCAGGGGCCCTTTCTTT	CASSWGARGPFF
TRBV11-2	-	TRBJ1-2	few	TGTGCCAGCAGCCGGGGCGCCAGTCATGGCTACACCTTC	CASSRGASHGYTF
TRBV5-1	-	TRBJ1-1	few	TGCGCCAGCAGCTGGGCATTCTTAGAGGCGAACACTGAAGCTTTCTTT	CASSWAFLEANTEAFF
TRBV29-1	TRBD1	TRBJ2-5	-	TGCAGCGGGAGCCAGGGGGCATGGGGGACCCAGTACTTC	CSGSQGAWGTQYF
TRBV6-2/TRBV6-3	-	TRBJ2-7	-	TGTGCCAGCAGTTTCGGACTCGGTCGAACCTACGAGCAGTACTTC	CASSFGLGRTYEQYF
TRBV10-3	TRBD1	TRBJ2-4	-	TGTGCCATCAGTGGGGAAGACAGGGGGCTAGCCAAAAACATTCAGTACTTC	CAISGEDRGLAKNIQYF
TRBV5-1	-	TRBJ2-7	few	TGCGCCAGCAGCATATCCGGGACCGCCGACGAGCAGTACTTC	CASSISGTADEQYF
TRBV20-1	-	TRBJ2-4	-	TGCAGTGCTAAAGTGGCTAGATCACCCCAAAACATTCAGTACTTC	CSAKVARSPQNIQYF
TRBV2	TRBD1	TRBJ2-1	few	TGTGCCAGCAGTTTCGGGCAGGGGGCGGGTAATGAGCAGTTCTTC	CASSFGQGAGNEQFF
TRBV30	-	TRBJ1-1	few	TGTGCCTGGACCCCTGGGGTCTACACTGAAGCTTTCTTT	CAWTPGVYTEAFF
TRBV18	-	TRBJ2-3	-	TGTGCCAGCTCACCGGCCTTAGGGGCCTACACAGATACGCAGTATTTT	CASSPALGAYTDTQYF
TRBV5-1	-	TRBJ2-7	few	TGCGCCAGCAGCCCCTCTCGGGGATGGGAGCAGTACTTC	CASSPSRGWEQYF
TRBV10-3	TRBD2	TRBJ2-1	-	TGTGCCATCAGTGAGTCCGGGGGAGGGCCGTCGCATGAGCAGTTCTTC	CAISESGGGPSHEQFF
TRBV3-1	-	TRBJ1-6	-	TGTGCCAGCAGCCAAGGCAGCCTCTCCTATAATTCACCCCTCCACTTT	CASSQGSLSYNSPLHF
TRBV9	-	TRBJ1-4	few	TGTGCCAGCAGCCCACGTAGCGGGGTATCGGAACTGTTTTTT	CASSPRSGVSELFF